One and the same sample provided the 20 T cell receptor beta chains below, sequenced in a study of blood T cell repertoires in COVID-19 (dated by TCRdb to about 2020). The library was built by means of the immunoSEQ multiplex PCR assay. TCRdb holds this immuneACCESS table with in-frame rearrangements only. Some clones are missing; in checked studies, unresolved V genes explain under half, and the rest has no known cause. The sample data list some 99,000 clones, and about 85% of these were observed just once. 3.5% to 5.5% of the sample comes from the top ten. The sequenced sample consisted of peripheral blood. These receptors were obtained from a man in his 70s with acute or convalescent COVID-19.

This chain connects TRBV21-1 to TRBJ2-1; the D call in the table, TRBD2, was not verified against the DNA. TRBV21-1 is a pseudogene locus. The CDR3 consists of 13 residues. DNA for the CDR3: TGTGCCAGCAGCCCGGGACTAGCGGGGGAGCAGTTCTTC. Amino acid sequence: CASSPGLAGEQFF.

V and J are TRBV3-1 (or the pseudogene TRBV3-2) and TRBJ2-2; 8 bases match TRBD2. The trim removed 8 bases at V and 3 bases at J, leaving 8 bases unmatched. The V gene's germline CDR1 is LGHDT and CDR2 YNNKEL (reference sequence). The CDR3 length is 15 residues. CDR3 residues: CASGSGGDYTGELFF. The DNA for the CDR3 is TGTGCCAGCGGATCGGGGGGGGATTACACCGGGGAGCTGTTTTTT.

The chain couples TRBV28 to TRBJ2-7; D is unresolved. Trimming removed 6 bases at V and 2 bases at J, with 14 bases between. The CDR3 totals 14 residues. Germline V CDR1 and CDR2: MDHEN, SYDVKM. CDR3 nucleotides: TGTGCCAGCAGCCCCTGGGCGTCGACCTACGAGCAGTACTTC. It encodes CASSPWASTYEQYF.

V gene TRBV5-1 combines with J gene TRBJ1-4; TRBD1 aligns across 9 bases. The V gene end was trimmed by 0 bases and the J gene end by 0 bases; junction bases not matched to a gene: 0. CDR1 and CDR2 (germline): SGHRS, YFSETQ. The CDR3 spans 16 residues. CDR3 DNA sequence: TGCGCCAGCAGCTTGGGACAGGGGGCAACTAATGAAAAACTGTTTTTT. Its protein is CASSLGQGATNEKLFF.

The chain combines TRBV10-1 with TRBJ2-5; D is ambiguous. This CDR3 has 13 residues. Germline V lookup: CDR1 WNHNN, CDR2 SYGVQD (reference sequence). The V gene lost 10 bases and the J gene lost 0 bases, with 12 bases spanning the gap. DNA for the CDR3: TGCGCCACCCGACGCGGTTACCAAGAGACCCAGTACTTC. Translation gives CATRRGYQETQYF.

J is TRBJ1-5 and V is TRBV2, with 10 nucleotides matching TRBD1. This CDR3 contains 16 residues. The germline gives CDR1 SNHLY, CDR2 FYNNEI. The V segment lost 8 bases and the J segment 0 bases; nucleotides outside the gene matches: 7. The CDR3 DNA sequence: TGTGCCAGCCGGGACAGGGGCATCAATAGCAATCAGCCCCAGCATTTT. It specifies CASRDRGINSNQPQHF.

V usage is TRBV10-1 and J usage is TRBJ2-7; 10 nucleotides align to TRBD1. The CDR3 is made up of 16 amino acids. V shed 0 bases, J shed 2 bases, and the junction held 4 bases outside the gene matches. The germline gives CDR1 WNHNN, CDR2 SYGVQD (reference sequence). The CDR3 bases are TGCGCCAGCAGTGAGTCGATAGGGACAGGGGCCTACGAGCAGTACTTC. Amino acid sequence: CASSESIGTGAYEQYF.

This clone was counted once. The chain links TRBV7-8 to TRBJ2-5; 7 nucleotides align to TRBD1. Germline V CDR1 and CDR2: SGHVS, FQNEAQ. The CDR3 is 16 residues long. The junction had 14 bases not matched to a gene; V was cut back by 8 bases and J by 2 bases. The CDR3 DNA reads as TGTGCCAGCGGACACAGACAGGGTTTGTTTCAAGAGACCCAGTACTTC. Translated: CASGHRQGLFQETQYF.

The chain joins TRBV9 to TRBJ2-7; 8 bases are shared with TRBD2. Trimming removed 0 bases from V and 0 bases from J; junction bases left unmatched: 11. The CDR3 is 18 amino acids. In germline, CDR1 is SGDLS, CDR2 YYNGEE. CDR3 DNA sequence: TGTGCCAGCAGCGTAGAAGAAGCGGGGGCCTCAAGCTCCTACGAGCAGTACTTC. Its protein is CASSVEEAGASSSYEQYF.

The rearrangement joins TRBV13 to TRBJ1-1; D is unresolved. The V and J ends lost 0 bases and 4 bases respectively, with 24 bases between them. Germline V lookup: CDR1 PRHDT, CDR2 FYEKMQ (reference sequence). There are 19 residues in the CDR3. The CDR3 loop reads CASSLGLSPPTGRTTEAFF. The CDR3 bases are TGTGCCAGCAGCTTAGGCCTTTCTCCCCCCACGGGAAGGACCACTGAAGCTTTCTTT.

The V call is TRBV28, the J call TRBJ1-2; D is undetermined. The CDR3 runs 15 residues. V was pared by 2 bases and J by 2 bases, with 12 bases between. CDR1 is MDHEN and CDR2 is SYDVKM in the germline V gene. The CDR3: CASSLGSTLNYGYTF. The CDR3 nucleotides are TGTGCCAGCAGTTTAGGGAGCACCCTCAACTATGGCTACACCTTC.

This sequence joins TRBV9 and TRBJ2-3, with D perhaps TRBD1 (5 bases). V gave up 3 bases and J gave up 4 bases, with 9 bases separating them. CDR1 and CDR2 (germline): SGDLS, YYNGEE. This CDR3 comprises 13 residues. CDR3: CASSARAPDTQYF. The DNA of the CDR3 is TGTGCCAGCAGCGCCAGGGCCCCAGATACGCAGTATTTT.

The chain carries TRBV19 and TRBJ1-6; no clear D. This CDR3 is 15 amino acids long. The germline V gene has CDR1 LNHDA and CDR2 SQIVND (reference sequence). The V gene lost 5 bases and the J gene lost 0 bases, with 8 bases spanning the gap. This CDR3 is CASSEAFSYNSPLHF. The DNA of the CDR3 is TGTGCCAGTAGTGAAGCCTTCTCCTATAATTCACCCCTCCACTTT.

For the CDR3, the DNA is TGTGCCAGCAGCCAAGATTGGGACAGGAGTTACAATGAGCAGTTCTTC. Protein: CASSQDWDRSYNEQFF. The genes are TRBV4-2 and TRBJ2-1, with 8 nucleotides matching TRBD1. V shed 0 bases, J shed 4 bases, and the junction held 5 bases outside the gene matches. The CDR3 totals 16 residues. In germline, CDR1 is LGHNA, CDR2 YNFKEQ.

This clone ranks as medium-sized. The chain couples TRBV19 to TRBJ1-5; 7 nucleotides agree with TRBD1. From germline, CDR1 is LNHDA and CDR2 SQIVND (reference sequence). Trimming at V came to 9 bases and at J to 2 bases, leaving 13 bases not matched to a gene. The length of the CDR3 is 16 residues. DNA of the CDR3: TGTGCCAGCCGCAATGACAGGGAGAGACGCAATCAGCCCCAGCATTTT. This sequence encodes CASRNDRERRNQPQHF. Combining the CDR3 with reference TRBV19 and TRBJ1-5 gives the whole variable domain DGGITQSPKYLFRKEGQNVTLSCEQNLNHDAMYWYRQDPGQGLRLIYYSQIVNDFQKGDIAEGYSVSREKKESFPLTVTSAQKNPTAFYLCASRNDRERRNQPQHFGDGTRLSIL.

This clone was detected once. The chain links TRBV5-4 to TRBJ2-1; 7 bases line up with TRBD1. This CDR3 has 13 residues. Germline V CDR1 and CDR2: SGHNT, YYREEE (reference sequence). Losses at the gene ends were 0 bases for V and 7 bases for J; bases not matched to a gene: 1. The CDR3 DNA is TGTGCCAGCAGCTTGGGCAGGGGGAATGAGCAGTTCTTC. Residues: CASSLGRGNEQFF.

The CDR3 sequence is CASSQDPAEAFF. The DNA of the CDR3 is TGCGCCAGCAGCCAAGATCCAGCTGAAGCTTTCTTT. V usage is TRBV4-1 and J usage is TRBJ1-1; unclear D gene. V lost 0 bases, J lost 6 bases, and 5 bases lay in between. CDR1 is MGHRA, CDR2 YSYEKL, per germline. The CDR3 has 12 residues.

V usage is TRBV10-2 and J usage is TRBJ2-5, with a tentative D call TRBD2 (6 bases). Per the germline V gene, CDR1 is WSHSY and CDR2 is SAAADI. Trimming took 0 bases from V and 3 from J, leaving 14 bases between them. CDR3 length: 16 residues. The CDR3 loop is CASSESSGGVKETQYF. The CDR3 DNA follows: TGCGCCAGCAGTGAGTCATCCGGGGGAGTGAAAGAGACCCAGTACTTC.

J is TRBJ2-2 and V is TRBV2; D not certain. Trimming cost V 6 bases and J 5 bases, with 13 bases left between them. The germline V gene has CDR1 SNHLY and CDR2 FYNNEI. The CDR3 loop spans 14 amino acids. Written as DNA, the CDR3 is TGTGCCAGCAGCGACTTCTCGAGAACCGGGGAGCTGTTTTTT. Residues: CASSDFSRTGELFF.

The chain recombines TRBV5-1 with TRBJ2-7; D might be TRBD2 (6 bases). This CDR3 has 14 residues. Trimming took off 4 bases at V and 6 bases at J, with 17 bases between the two ends. Germline CDR1 SGHRS, CDR2 YFSETQ. The CDR3 DNA reads TGCGCCAGCAGCGTCCCGGGACTTCGGGGCGAGCAGTACTTC. Its protein is CASSVPGLRGEQYF.